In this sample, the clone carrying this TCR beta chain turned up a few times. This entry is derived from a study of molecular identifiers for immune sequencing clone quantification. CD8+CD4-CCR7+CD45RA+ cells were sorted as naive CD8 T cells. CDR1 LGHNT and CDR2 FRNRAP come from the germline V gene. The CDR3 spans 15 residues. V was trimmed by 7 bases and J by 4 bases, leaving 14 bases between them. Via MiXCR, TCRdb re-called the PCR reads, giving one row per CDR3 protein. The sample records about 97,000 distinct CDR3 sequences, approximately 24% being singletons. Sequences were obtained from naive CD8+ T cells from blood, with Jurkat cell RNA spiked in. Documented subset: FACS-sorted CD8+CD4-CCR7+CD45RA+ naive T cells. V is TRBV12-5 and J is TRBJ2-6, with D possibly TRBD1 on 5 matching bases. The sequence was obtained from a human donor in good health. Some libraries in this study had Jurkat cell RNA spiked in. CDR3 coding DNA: TGTGCTAGTGTCCTAGACAGCCTAGGGGCCAACGTCCTGACTTTC. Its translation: CASVLDSLGANVLTF.